This entry is about one TCR beta chain. Its target is unknown. The record originates from a study of cytomegalovirus exposure and HLA in healthy donors. Study-level background: A data release that came early held 80 million to 95 million unique TCRs from HLA-typed donors. General study results and limits: Being productive about 90% or about 30% of the time was typical of most TCR beta V segments in an earlier analysis. The study found most TCR sequences rare, yet found some public TCRs in many donors.

The J segment lost 5 bases and the V segment lost 1 base, leaving 5 bases of the junction unmatched. Germline V gene data show CDR1 as SGHTS and CDR2 as YDEGEE. The CDR3 is made up of 15 amino acids. PCR amplification relied on 60 Vbeta primers (plus 13 Jbeta primers). The data were produced by immunoSEQ multiplex PCR, yet TCRdb's version contains in-frame clones alone and is incomplete. The data show tens of thousands of clones, under 80% seen once. The sequence came from a male donor in good health and CMV-seropositive. The sequenced material came from PBMCs. The rearrangement joins TRBV5-8 to TRBJ2-5; TRBD2 matches at 10 bases. The CDR3 DNA reads TGTGCCAGCAGCTTGATAGCGGGGGGCCCGGAGACCCAGTACTTC. Translating it yields CASSLIAGGPETQYF.